Listed below are T cell receptor beta chains from one sample, sequenced in a study of T cell responses to AZD1222 COVID-19 vaccine. The repertoire was sequenced with immunoSEQ multiplex PCR; TCRdb's copy has only in-frame clones and lacks some. The repertoire holds 97,000 or so clones, with roughly 90% as singletons. The sequences come from peripheral blood, collected on day 0 of AZD1222 vaccination. These receptors all come from an adult in good health. The CDR3 runs from the conserved cysteine through the conserved F or W. The D gene is left open where the match is weak. Rows give clone size only sometimes, using once, few, many, or a class for an expanded clone.

CDR3 length: 15; clone size: -; J gene: TRBJ1-1; D gene: TRBD1; V gene: TRBV6-1; CDR3 DNA: TGTGCCAGCAGTGAAGTGGGACAGGGGGCCGCTGAAGCTTTCTTT; CDR3 protein: CASSEVGQGAAEAFF
CDR3 length: 12; clone size: -; J gene: TRBJ1-1; D gene: -; V gene: TRBV3-1/TRBV3-2; CDR3 DNA: TGTGCCAGCAGCCAAGAAAGGGGGTGGGCTTTCTTT; CDR3 protein: CASSQERGWAFF
CDR3 length: 15; clone size: -; J gene: TRBJ1-4; D gene: TRBD1; V gene: TRBV27; CDR3 DNA: TGTGCCAGCAGGGCAACCGGGACAGAGGGTGAAAAACTGTTTTTT; CDR3 protein: CASRATGTEGEKLFF
CDR3 length: 10; clone size: -; J gene: TRBJ2-3; D gene: -; V gene: TRBV7-9; CDR3 DNA: TGTGCCAGTGGGACAGATACGCAGTATTTT; CDR3 protein: CASGTDTQYF
CDR3 length: 13; clone size: -; J gene: TRBJ1-2; D gene: TRBD1; V gene: TRBV28; CDR3 DNA: TGTGCCAGCAGGGGGACAGGGGGACAGGGCTACACCTTC; CDR3 protein: CASRGTGGQGYTF
CDR3 length: 13; clone size: -; J gene: TRBJ2-7; D gene: -; V gene: TRBV11-2; CDR3 DNA: TGTGCCAGCAGCCGGGAGCTCTCCTACGAGCAGTACTTC; CDR3 protein: CASSRELSYEQYF
CDR3 length: 15; clone size: few; J gene: TRBJ1-3; D gene: -; V gene: TRBV18; CDR3 DNA: TGTGCCAGCTCACCGGGGGGAACCGCTGGAAACACCATATATTTT; CDR3 protein: CASSPGGTAGNTIYF
CDR3 length: 17; clone size: once; J gene: TRBJ2-7; D gene: TRBD1; V gene: TRBV28; CDR3 DNA: TGTGCCAGCAGTATCCTCAGATTGGGGACAGAATCCTACGAGCAGTACTTC; CDR3 protein: CASSILRLGTESYEQYF
CDR3 length: 13; clone size: -; J gene: TRBJ2-7; D gene: TRBD1; V gene: TRBV7-9; CDR3 DNA: TGTGCCAGCAGTCTCGGACAGGAATACGAGCAGTACTTC; CDR3 protein: CASSLGQEYEQYF
CDR3 length: 12; clone size: once; J gene: TRBJ1-2; D gene: -; V gene: TRBV7-9; CDR3 DNA: TGTGCCAGCAGCCAGGGTAACTATGGCTACACCTTC; CDR3 protein: CASSQGNYGYTF
CDR3 length: 15; clone size: -; J gene: TRBJ2-2; D gene: -; V gene: TRBV7-3; CDR3 DNA: TGTGCCAGCAGCTTATTTCGGGATAACACCGGGGAGCTGTTTTTT; CDR3 protein: CASSLFRDNTGELFF
CDR3 length: 14; clone size: -; J gene: TRBJ1-6; D gene: -; V gene: TRBV27; CDR3 DNA: TGTGCCAGCAGTTTATCACGGGGATTTACACCCCTCCACTTT; CDR3 protein: CASSLSRGFTPLHF
CDR3 length: 15; clone size: -; J gene: TRBJ2-7; D gene: TRBD1; V gene: TRBV7-9; CDR3 DNA: TGTGCCAGCAGCTTAGAGGGGCAGGGGGCGCTCGAGCAGTACTTC; CDR3 protein: CASSLEGQGALEQYF
CDR3 length: 16; clone size: -; J gene: TRBJ1-2; D gene: -; V gene: TRBV2; CDR3 DNA: TGTGCCAGCAGTGAGGCCTCGTCGACGGGGGTGAATGGCTACACCTTC; CDR3 protein: CASSEASSTGVNGYTF
CDR3 length: 20; clone size: -; J gene: TRBJ2-1; D gene: TRBD2; V gene: TRBV27; CDR3 DNA: TGTGCCAGCAGTCGAACTCCGGGACTAGCGGGAGGGCCTTCGTTCAATGAGCAGTTCTTC; CDR3 protein: CASSRTPGLAGGPSFNEQFF
CDR3 length: 14; clone size: -; J gene: TRBJ1-6; D gene: -; V gene: TRBV4-1; CDR3 DNA: TGCGCCAGCAGCCAAGTTAGAGATAATTCACCCCTCCACTTT; CDR3 protein: CASSQVRDNSPLHF
CDR3 length: 13; clone size: -; J gene: TRBJ1-2; D gene: -; V gene: TRBV28; CDR3 DNA: TGTGCCAGCAGGGTAAACTCGAACTATGGCTACACCTTC; CDR3 protein: CASRVNSNYGYTF
CDR3 length: 13; clone size: -; J gene: TRBJ2-5; D gene: TRBD2; V gene: TRBV9; CDR3 DNA: TGTGCCAGCAGATACCTAGCGGAAGAGACCCAGTACTTC; CDR3 protein: CASRYLAEETQYF
CDR3 length: 13; clone size: -; J gene: TRBJ1-4; D gene: -; V gene: TRBV2; CDR3 DNA: TGTGCCAGCAGTGGTGGTCGTAATGAAAAACTGTTTTTT; CDR3 protein: CASSGGRNEKLFF
CDR3 length: 13; clone size: -; J gene: TRBJ2-1; D gene: -; V gene: TRBV19; CDR3 DNA: TGTGCCAGTAGTATGGTCCAGGGCCATGAGCAGTTCTTC; CDR3 protein: CASSMVQGHEQFF
CDR3 length: 13; clone size: -; J gene: TRBJ2-5; D gene: -; V gene: TRBV7-3; CDR3 DNA: TGTGCCAGCAGCTTAGGGCTGCTAGAGACCCAGTACTTC; CDR3 protein: CASSLGLLETQYF
CDR3 length: 13; clone size: -; J gene: TRBJ1-1; D gene: -; V gene: TRBV29-1; CDR3 DNA: TGCAGCGCCTCGGGTCGGTTGAACACTGAAGCTTTCTTT; CDR3 protein: CSASGRLNTEAFF
CDR3 length: 12; clone size: -; J gene: TRBJ2-1; D gene: -; V gene: TRBV14; CDR3 DNA: TGTGCCAGCAGCCAAGTCCCAGCGGAGCAGTTCTTC; CDR3 protein: CASSQVPAEQFF
CDR3 length: 17; clone size: few; J gene: TRBJ2-7; D gene: -; V gene: TRBV19; CDR3 DNA: TGTGCCAGTAGTATAGATTCGAGGAGGGATTCACCCTACGAGCAGTACTTC; CDR3 protein: CASSIDSRRDSPYEQYF
CDR3 length: 14; clone size: -; J gene: TRBJ1-4; D gene: -; V gene: TRBV30; CDR3 DNA: TGTGCCTGGAGAGGTGTGGCAACTAATGAAAAACTGTTTTTT; CDR3 protein: CAWRGVATNEKLFF
CDR3 length: 15; clone size: once; J gene: TRBJ2-5; D gene: TRBD2; V gene: TRBV25-1; CDR3 DNA: TGTGCCAGCGCGCTGCAAGCGGGAGTTGGAGAGACCCAGTACTTC; CDR3 protein: CASALQAGVGETQYF
CDR3 length: 15; clone size: -; J gene: TRBJ2-1; D gene: TRBD1; V gene: TRBV28; CDR3 DNA: TGTGCCAGCAGTCAATCCGGGACAGGGTACAATGAGCAGTTCTTC; CDR3 protein: CASSQSGTGYNEQFF
CDR3 length: 15; clone size: -; J gene: TRBJ2-2; D gene: -; V gene: TRBV19; CDR3 DNA: TGTGCCAGTAGTATGGTTAGCGCTAACACCGGGGAGCTGTTTTTT; CDR3 protein: CASSMVSANTGELFF
CDR3 length: 15; clone size: -; J gene: TRBJ1-6; D gene: TRBD1; V gene: TRBV4-1; CDR3 DNA: TGCGCCAGCAGCCAAAGGACAGGGGATGATTCACCCCTCCACTTT; CDR3 protein: CASSQRTGDDSPLHF
CDR3 length: 17; clone size: -; J gene: TRBJ2-1; D gene: TRBD1; V gene: TRBV4-1; CDR3 DNA: TGCGCCAGCAGCCAAGATGGGCCGGGACAGGGGAGGGATGAGCAGTTCTTC; CDR3 protein: CASSQDGPGQGRDEQFF
CDR3 length: 15; clone size: -; J gene: TRBJ2-3; D gene: -; V gene: TRBV3-1/TRBV3-2; CDR3 DNA: TGTGCCAGCAGTAGATTAGCGGAAACCACAGATACGCAGTATTTT; CDR3 protein: CASSRLAETTDTQYF
CDR3 length: 15; clone size: -; J gene: TRBJ1-3; D gene: -; V gene: TRBV18; CDR3 DNA: TGTGCCAGCTCACCATCCGCAAGCTCTGGAAACACCATATATTTT; CDR3 protein: CASSPSASSGNTIYF
CDR3 length: 17; clone size: -; J gene: TRBJ1-4; D gene: -; V gene: TRBV4-1; CDR3 DNA: TGCGCCAGCAGCCCAGGGAGGATGGGGCAGGGAGGGGAAAAACTGTTTTTT; CDR3 protein: CASSPGRMGQGGEKLFF
CDR3 length: 18; clone size: few; J gene: TRBJ2-2; D gene: -; V gene: TRBV11-3; CDR3 DNA: TGTGCCAGCAGCTTAAGAACTAGTTCCGGTCGGAACACCGGGGAGCTGTTTTTT; CDR3 protein: CASSLRTSSGRNTGELFF
CDR3 length: 17; clone size: -; J gene: TRBJ2-2; D gene: TRBD2; V gene: TRBV27; CDR3 DNA: TGTGCCAGCAGTGCCCCGGGACTAGCGGGAGGTACCGGGGAGCTGTTTTTT; CDR3 protein: CASSAPGLAGGTGELFF
CDR3 length: 18; clone size: few; J gene: TRBJ2-4; D gene: -; V gene: TRBV5-4; CDR3 DNA: TGTGCCAGCAGCTTGTTTAACTTGGTGGAGCCAGCCAAAAACATTCAGTACTTC; CDR3 protein: CASSLFNLVEPAKNIQYF
CDR3 length: 18; clone size: -; J gene: TRBJ1-4; D gene: -; V gene: TRBV5-1; CDR3 DNA: TGCGCCAGCAGCTTCCGGCCAGGGGCCTCGCTGGTGGTGGAAAAACTGTTTTTT; CDR3 protein: CASSFRPGASLVVEKLFF
CDR3 length: 13; clone size: -; J gene: TRBJ1-5; D gene: -; V gene: TRBV19; CDR3 DNA: TGTGCCAGTAGTATGGGACCCGATCAGCCCCAGCATTTT; CDR3 protein: CASSMGPDQPQHF
CDR3 length: 15; clone size: -; J gene: TRBJ2-2; D gene: TRBD2; V gene: TRBV28; CDR3 DNA: TGTGCCAGCAGCTCCGGACTAGCGGGGACCGGGGAGCTGTTTTTT; CDR3 protein: CASSSGLAGTGELFF
CDR3 length: 18; clone size: -; J gene: TRBJ1-5; D gene: TRBD1; V gene: TRBV9; CDR3 DNA: TGTGCCAGCAGCCCATCTCGAGGGGCAGGGGGTAGCAATCAGCCCCAGCATTTT; CDR3 protein: CASSPSRGAGGSNQPQHF
CDR3 length: 13; clone size: -; J gene: TRBJ1-2; D gene: -; V gene: TRBV7-9; CDR3 DNA: TGTGCCAGCAGCTCTACAGGGTTCTATGGCTACACCTTC; CDR3 protein: CASSSTGFYGYTF
CDR3 length: 15; clone size: -; J gene: TRBJ2-3; D gene: -; V gene: TRBV5-1; CDR3 DNA: TGCGCCAGCAGCTTGAACAACATAAACACAGATACGCAGTATTTT; CDR3 protein: CASSLNNINTDTQYF
CDR3 length: 17; clone size: -; J gene: TRBJ2-7; D gene: -; V gene: TRBV23-1; CDR3 DNA: TGCGCCAGCAGTCAAATCCTACAGACGGTGTATTACTACGAGCAGTACTTC; CDR3 protein: CASSQILQTVYYYEQYF
CDR3 length: 14; clone size: -; J gene: TRBJ1-2; D gene: -; V gene: TRBV5-1; CDR3 DNA: TGCGCCAGCAGCTCCCCAGGGGCGAACTATGGCTACACCTTC; CDR3 protein: CASSSPGANYGYTF
CDR3 length: 14; clone size: -; J gene: TRBJ1-1; D gene: -; V gene: TRBV9; CDR3 DNA: TGTGCCAGCAGCGTAGGCCCGACGGTAGCAGAAGCTTTCTTT; CDR3 protein: CASSVGPTVAEAFF
CDR3 length: 13; clone size: -; J gene: TRBJ1-4; D gene: -; V gene: TRBV15; CDR3 DNA: TGTGCCACCAGCAGAGGGGCCGATGAAAAACTGTTTTTT; CDR3 protein: CATSRGADEKLFF
CDR3 length: 16; clone size: -; J gene: TRBJ2-3; D gene: TRBD1; V gene: TRBV15; CDR3 DNA: TGTGCCACCAGAGACCCACGGACAGGGGGTATCGGTACGCAGTATTTT; CDR3 protein: CATRDPRTGGIGTQYF
CDR3 length: 17; clone size: -; J gene: TRBJ2-1; D gene: -; V gene: TRBV7-5; CDR3 DNA: TGTGTCAGAAGCTCACAACCAGCGGGGAGCTCCTACAATGAGCAGTTCTTC; CDR3 protein: CVRSSQPAGSSYNEQFF
CDR3 length: 15; clone size: -; J gene: TRBJ1-5; D gene: TRBD1; V gene: TRBV30; CDR3 DNA: TGTGCCTGGAATGAAAGGACAGGGAGCAATCAGCCCCAGCATTTT; CDR3 protein: CAWNERTGSNQPQHF
CDR3 length: 14; clone size: once; J gene: TRBJ1-5; D gene: -; V gene: TRBV2; CDR3 DNA: TGTGCCAGCACTCTGTCTTATAGCAATCAGCCCCAGCATTTT; CDR3 protein: CASTLSYSNQPQHF
CDR3 length: 18; clone size: once; J gene: TRBJ2-5; D gene: -; V gene: TRBV19; CDR3 DNA: TGTGCCAGTAGTATTAAATTAGGACGGGACATCCGTCAAGAGACCCAGTACTTC; CDR3 protein: CASSIKLGRDIRQETQYF
CDR3 length: 14; clone size: -; J gene: TRBJ2-1; D gene: TRBD1; V gene: TRBV4-2; CDR3 DNA: TGTGCCAGCAGCCAACCGGGACAGTACAATGAGCAGTTCTTC; CDR3 protein: CASSQPGQYNEQFF
CDR3 length: 15; clone size: few; J gene: TRBJ1-1; D gene: TRBD1; V gene: TRBV7-6; CDR3 DNA: TGTGCCAGCAGCTCCGGACAGGGGGCGAACACTGAAGCTTTCTTT; CDR3 protein: CASSSGQGANTEAFF
CDR3 length: 16; clone size: -; J gene: TRBJ2-3; D gene: -; V gene: TRBV7-3; CDR3 DNA: TGTGCCAGCAGCTTAATATCCAGCCGAAGCACAGATACGCAGTATTTT; CDR3 protein: CASSLISSRSTDTQYF
CDR3 length: 14; clone size: -; J gene: TRBJ1-2; D gene: -; V gene: TRBV6-1; CDR3 DNA: TGTGCCAGCAGTGAATTGTCAGCTAACTATGGCTACACCTTC; CDR3 protein: CASSELSANYGYTF
CDR3 length: 15; clone size: few; J gene: TRBJ1-2; D gene: -; V gene: TRBV10-3; CDR3 DNA: TGTGCCATCAGTGAGCCCTTAAAGGTCGAGGATGGCTACACCTTC; CDR3 protein: CAISEPLKVEDGYTF